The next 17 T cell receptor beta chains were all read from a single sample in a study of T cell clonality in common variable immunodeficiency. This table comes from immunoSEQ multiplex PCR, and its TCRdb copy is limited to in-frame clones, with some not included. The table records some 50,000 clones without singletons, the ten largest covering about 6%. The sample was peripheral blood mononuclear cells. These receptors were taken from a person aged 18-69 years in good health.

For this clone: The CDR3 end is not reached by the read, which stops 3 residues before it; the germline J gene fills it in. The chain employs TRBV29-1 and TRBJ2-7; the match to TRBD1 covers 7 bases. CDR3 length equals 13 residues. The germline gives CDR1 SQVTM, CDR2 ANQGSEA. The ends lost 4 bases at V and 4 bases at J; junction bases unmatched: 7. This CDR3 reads CSVGSGTVYEQYF. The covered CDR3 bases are TGCAGCGTTGGGTCCGGGACAGTGTACGAG.

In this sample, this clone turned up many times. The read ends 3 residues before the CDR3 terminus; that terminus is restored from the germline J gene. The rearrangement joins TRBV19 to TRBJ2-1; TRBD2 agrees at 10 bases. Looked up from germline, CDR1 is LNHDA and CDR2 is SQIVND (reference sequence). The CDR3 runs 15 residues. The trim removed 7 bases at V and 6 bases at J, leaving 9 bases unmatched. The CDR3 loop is CASTLGLATANEQFF. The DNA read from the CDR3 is TGTGCCAGTACCTTGGGACTAGCGACGGCCAATGAG.

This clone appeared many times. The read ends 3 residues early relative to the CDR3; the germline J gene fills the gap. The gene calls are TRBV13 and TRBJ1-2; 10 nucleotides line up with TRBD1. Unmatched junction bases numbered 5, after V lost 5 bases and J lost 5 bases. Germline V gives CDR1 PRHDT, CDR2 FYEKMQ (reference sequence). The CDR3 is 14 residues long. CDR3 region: CASSLGQGHYGYTF. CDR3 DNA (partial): TGTGCCAGCAGCCTGGGACAGGGGCATTATGGC.

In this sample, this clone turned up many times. Incomplete CDR3 DNA: TGTGCCAGCAGCTTGGACAGGGGTGGGTCACCC. Protein sequence: CASSLDRGGSP. The complete CDR3 protein is CASSLDRGGSPLHF. J is TRBJ1-6 and V is TRBV7-9; 9 nucleotides align to TRBD1. The CDR3 is cut off 3 residues early in the read; its end comes from the germline J gene. Trimming at V came to 3 bases and at J to 10 bases, leaving 4 bases not matched to a gene. Germline-derived CDR1 and CDR2 are SEHNR and FQNEAQ (reference sequence). The CDR3 sequence is 14 residues long.

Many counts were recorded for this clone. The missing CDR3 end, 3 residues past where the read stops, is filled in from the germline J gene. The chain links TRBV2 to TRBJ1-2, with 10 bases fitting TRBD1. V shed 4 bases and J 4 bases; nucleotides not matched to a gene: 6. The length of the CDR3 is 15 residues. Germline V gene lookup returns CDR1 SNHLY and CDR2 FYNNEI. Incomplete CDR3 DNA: TGTGCCAGCAGTGGGACAGGGGGTTTTTTCTATGGC. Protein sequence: CASSGTGGFFYG. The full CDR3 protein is CASSGTGGFFYGYTF.

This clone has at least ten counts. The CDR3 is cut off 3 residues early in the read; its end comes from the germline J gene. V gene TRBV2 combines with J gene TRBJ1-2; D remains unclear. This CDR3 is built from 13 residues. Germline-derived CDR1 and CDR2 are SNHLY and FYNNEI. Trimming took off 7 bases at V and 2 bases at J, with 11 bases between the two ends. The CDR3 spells CASTLSLNYGYTF. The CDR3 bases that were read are TGTGCCAGCACCCTTTCCCTCAACTATGGC.

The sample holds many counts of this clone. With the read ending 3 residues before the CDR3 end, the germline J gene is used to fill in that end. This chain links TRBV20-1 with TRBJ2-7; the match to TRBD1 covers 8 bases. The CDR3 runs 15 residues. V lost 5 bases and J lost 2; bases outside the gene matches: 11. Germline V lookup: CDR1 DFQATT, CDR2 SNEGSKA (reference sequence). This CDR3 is CSAGGTGPLPYEQYF. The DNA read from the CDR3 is TGCAGTGCTGGGGGGACAGGACCCCTTCCCTACGAG.

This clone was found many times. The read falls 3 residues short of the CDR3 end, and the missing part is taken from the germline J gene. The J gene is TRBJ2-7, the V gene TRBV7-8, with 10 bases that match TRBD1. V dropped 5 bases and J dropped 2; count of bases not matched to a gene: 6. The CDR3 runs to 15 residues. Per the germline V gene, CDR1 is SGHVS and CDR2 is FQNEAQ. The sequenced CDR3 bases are TGTGCCAGCAGCATCGAGACAGGGGGCCCCTACGAG. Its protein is CASSIETGGPYE. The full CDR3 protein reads CASSIETGGPYEQYF.

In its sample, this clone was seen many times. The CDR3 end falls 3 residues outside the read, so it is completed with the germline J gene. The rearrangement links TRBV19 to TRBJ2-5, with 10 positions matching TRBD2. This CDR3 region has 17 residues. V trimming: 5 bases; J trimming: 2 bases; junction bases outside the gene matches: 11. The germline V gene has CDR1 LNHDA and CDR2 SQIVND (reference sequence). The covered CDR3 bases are TGTGCCAGTAGTCCCCAGGGACTAGCGTGGGGGCAAGAGACC. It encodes CASSPQGLAWGQET. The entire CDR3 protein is CASSPQGLAWGQETQYF.

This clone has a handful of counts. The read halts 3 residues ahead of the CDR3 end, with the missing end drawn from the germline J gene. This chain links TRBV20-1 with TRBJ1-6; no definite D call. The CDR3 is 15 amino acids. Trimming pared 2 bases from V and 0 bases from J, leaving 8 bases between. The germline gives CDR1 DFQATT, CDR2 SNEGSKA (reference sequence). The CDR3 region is CSARKHSSYNSPLHF. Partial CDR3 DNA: TGCAGTGCTAGAAAACACAGCTCCTATAATTCACCC.

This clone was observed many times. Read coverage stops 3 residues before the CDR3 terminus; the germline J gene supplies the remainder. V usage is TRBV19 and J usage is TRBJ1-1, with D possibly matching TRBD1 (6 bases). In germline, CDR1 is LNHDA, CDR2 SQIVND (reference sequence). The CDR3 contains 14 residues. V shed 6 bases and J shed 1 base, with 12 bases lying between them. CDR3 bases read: TGTGCCAGTAGCCCGGGACACCCGAACACTGAA. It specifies CASSPGHPNTE. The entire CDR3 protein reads CASSPGHPNTEAFF. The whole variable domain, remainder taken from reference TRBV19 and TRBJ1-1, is DGGITQSPKYLFRKEGQNVTLSCEQNLNHDAMYWYRQDPGQGLRLIYYSQIVNDFQKGDIAEGYSVSREKKESFPLTVTSAQKNPTAFYLCASSPGHPNTEAFFGQGTRLTVV.

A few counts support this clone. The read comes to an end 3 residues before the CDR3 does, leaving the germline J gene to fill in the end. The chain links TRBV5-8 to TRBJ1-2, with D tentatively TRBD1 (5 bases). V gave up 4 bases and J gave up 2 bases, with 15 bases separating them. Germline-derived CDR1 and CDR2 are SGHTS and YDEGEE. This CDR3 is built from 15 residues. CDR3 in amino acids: CASSPGLSTNYGYTF. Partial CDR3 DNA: TGTGCCAGCAGCCCGGGACTGAGCACCAACTATGGC.

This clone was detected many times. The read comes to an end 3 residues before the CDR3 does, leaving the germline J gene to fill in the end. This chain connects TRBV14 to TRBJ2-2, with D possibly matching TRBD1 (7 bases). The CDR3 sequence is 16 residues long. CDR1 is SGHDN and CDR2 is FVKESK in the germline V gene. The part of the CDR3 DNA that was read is TGTGCCAGCAGCCAAGATCTTGGAGGGGGCTATTCACCG. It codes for CASSQDLGGGYSP. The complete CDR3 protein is CASSQDLGGGYSPLFF.

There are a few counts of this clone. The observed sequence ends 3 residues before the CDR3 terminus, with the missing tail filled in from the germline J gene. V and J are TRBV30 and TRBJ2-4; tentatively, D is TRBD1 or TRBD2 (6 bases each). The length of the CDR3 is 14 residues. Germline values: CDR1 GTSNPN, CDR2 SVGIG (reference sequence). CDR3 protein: CAWSRTVKEGGQYF. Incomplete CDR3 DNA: TGTGCCTGGAGTCGGACAGTCAAGGAGGGAGGT.

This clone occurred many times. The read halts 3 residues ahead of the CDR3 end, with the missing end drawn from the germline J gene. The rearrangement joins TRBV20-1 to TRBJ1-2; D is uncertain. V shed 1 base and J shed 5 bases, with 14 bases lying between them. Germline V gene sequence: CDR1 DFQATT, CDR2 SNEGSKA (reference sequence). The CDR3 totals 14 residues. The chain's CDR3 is CSARVSISGYGYTF. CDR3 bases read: TGCAGTGCTAGAGTTTCCATCTCGGGGTATGGC.

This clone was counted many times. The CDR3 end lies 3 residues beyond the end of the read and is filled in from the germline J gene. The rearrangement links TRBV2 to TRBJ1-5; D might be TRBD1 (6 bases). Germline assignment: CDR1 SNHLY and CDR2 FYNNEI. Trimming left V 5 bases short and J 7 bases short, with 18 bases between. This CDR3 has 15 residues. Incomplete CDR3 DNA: TGTGCCAGCAGTTTTATACAGGGCCCCGGACAGCCC. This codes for CASSFIQGPGQP. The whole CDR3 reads CASSFIQGPGQPQHF.

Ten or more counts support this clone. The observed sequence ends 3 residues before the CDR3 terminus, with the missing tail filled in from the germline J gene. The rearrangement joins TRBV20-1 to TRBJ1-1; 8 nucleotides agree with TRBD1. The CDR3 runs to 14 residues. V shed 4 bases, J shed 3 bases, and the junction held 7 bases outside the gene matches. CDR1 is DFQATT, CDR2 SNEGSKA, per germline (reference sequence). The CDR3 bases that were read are TGCAGTGCTAAGGACAGGGAAGGGGACACTGAA. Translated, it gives CSAKDREGDTE. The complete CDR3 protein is CSAKDREGDTEAFF.